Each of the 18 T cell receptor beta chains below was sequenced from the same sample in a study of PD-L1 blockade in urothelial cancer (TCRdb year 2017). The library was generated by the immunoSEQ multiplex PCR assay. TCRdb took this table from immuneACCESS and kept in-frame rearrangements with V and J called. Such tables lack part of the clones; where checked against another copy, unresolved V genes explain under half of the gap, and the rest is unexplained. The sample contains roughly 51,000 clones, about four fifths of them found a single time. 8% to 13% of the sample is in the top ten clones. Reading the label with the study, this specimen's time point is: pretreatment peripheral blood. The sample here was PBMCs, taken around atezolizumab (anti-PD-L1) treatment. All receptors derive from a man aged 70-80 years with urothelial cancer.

In nucleotides, the CDR3 is TGTGCCAGCAGTCAACGACTAGCGGTCGGGAACACCGGGGAGCTGTTTTTT. Translation gives CASSQRLAVGNTGELFF. This chain uses TRBV9 with TRBJ2-2, with TRBD2 identical over 9 bases. CDR3 length: 17 residues. V shed 5 bases, J shed 1 base, and the junction held 9 bases outside the gene matches. Germline CDR1 and CDR2: SGDLS and YYNGEE.

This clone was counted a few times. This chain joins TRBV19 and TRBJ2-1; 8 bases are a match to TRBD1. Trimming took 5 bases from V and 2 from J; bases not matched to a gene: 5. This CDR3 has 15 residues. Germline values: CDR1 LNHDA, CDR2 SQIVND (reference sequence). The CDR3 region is CASSVQGGPYNEQFF. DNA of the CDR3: TGTGCCAGTAGTGTACAGGGGGGACCCTACAATGAGCAGTTCTTC. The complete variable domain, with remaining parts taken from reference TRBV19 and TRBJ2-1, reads DGGITQSPKYLFRKEGQNVTLSCEQNLNHDAMYWYRQDPGQGLRLIYYSQIVNDFQKGDIAEGYSVSREKKESFPLTVTSAQKNPTAFYLCASSVQGGPYNEQFFGPGTRLTVL.

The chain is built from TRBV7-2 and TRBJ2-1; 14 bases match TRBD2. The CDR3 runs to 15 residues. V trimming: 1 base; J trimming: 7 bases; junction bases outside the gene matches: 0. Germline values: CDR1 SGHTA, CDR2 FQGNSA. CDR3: CASSLGLAGGNEQFF. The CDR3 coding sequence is TGTGCCAGCAGCTTAGGACTAGCGGGAGGGAATGAGCAGTTCTTC. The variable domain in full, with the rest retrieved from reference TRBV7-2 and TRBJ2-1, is GAGVSQSPSNKVTEKGKDVELRCDPISGHTALYWYRQSLGQGLEFLIYFQGNSAPDKSGLPSDRFSAERTGGSVSTLTIQRTQQEDSAVYLCASSLGLAGGNEQFFGPGTRLTVL.

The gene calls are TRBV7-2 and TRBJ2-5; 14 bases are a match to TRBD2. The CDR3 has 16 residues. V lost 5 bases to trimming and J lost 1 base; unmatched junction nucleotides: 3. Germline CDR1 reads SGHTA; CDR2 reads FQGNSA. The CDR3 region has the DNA TGTGCCAGCAGCCTGGGACTAGCGGGAGTCCAAGAGACCCAGTACTTC. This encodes CASSLGLAGVQETQYF.

The CDR3 DNA reads as TGTGCCAGCAGTGAAGCGAAGAGGGCTAACTATGGCTACACCTTC. Its translation: CASSEAKRANYGYTF. V usage is TRBV6-1 and J usage is TRBJ1-2, with D hard to call. Trimming cost V 0 bases and J 0 bases, with 8 bases left between them. The CDR3 spans 15 residues. The germline V gene has CDR1 MNHNS and CDR2 SASEGT.

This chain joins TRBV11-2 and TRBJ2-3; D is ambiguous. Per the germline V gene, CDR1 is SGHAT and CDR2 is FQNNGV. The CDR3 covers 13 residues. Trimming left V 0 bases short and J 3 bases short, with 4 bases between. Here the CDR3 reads CASSLDLTDTQYF. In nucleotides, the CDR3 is TGTGCCAGCAGCTTAGACTTGACAGATACGCAGTATTTT.

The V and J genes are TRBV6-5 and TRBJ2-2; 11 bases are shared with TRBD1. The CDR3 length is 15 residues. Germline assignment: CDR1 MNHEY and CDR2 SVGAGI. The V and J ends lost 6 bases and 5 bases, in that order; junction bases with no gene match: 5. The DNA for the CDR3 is TGTGCCAGCAGAGCAGGACAGGGGGCAACCGGGGAGCTGTTTTTT. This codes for CASRAGQGATGELFF.

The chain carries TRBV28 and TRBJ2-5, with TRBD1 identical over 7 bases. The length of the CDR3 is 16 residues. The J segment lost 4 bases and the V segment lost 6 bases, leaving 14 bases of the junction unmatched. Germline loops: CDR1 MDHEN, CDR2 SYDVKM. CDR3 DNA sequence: TGTGCCAGCAGCCCCACTACAGGGGACCCTGGAGAGACCCAGTACTTC. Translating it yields CASSPTTGDPGETQYF.

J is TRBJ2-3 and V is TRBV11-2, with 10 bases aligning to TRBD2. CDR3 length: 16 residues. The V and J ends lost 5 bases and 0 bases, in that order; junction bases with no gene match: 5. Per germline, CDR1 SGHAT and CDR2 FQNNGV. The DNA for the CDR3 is TGTGCCAGCAGCCGCACGACTAGCGGGAGCACAGATACGCAGTATTTT. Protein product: CASSRTTSGSTDTQYF.

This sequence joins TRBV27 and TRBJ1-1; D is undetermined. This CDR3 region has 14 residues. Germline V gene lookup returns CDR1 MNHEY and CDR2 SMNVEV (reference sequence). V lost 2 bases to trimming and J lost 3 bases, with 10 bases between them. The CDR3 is CASSLGRMDTEAFF. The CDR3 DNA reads TGTGCCAGCAGTTTAGGCAGAATGGACACTGAAGCTTTCTTT.

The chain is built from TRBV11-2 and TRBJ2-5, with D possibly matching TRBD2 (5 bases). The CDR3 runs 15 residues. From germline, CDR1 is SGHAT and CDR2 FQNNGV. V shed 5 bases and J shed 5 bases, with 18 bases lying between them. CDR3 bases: TGTGCCAGCAGCCGTGACTACGCAGGAGGCGAGACCCAGTACTTC. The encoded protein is CASSRDYAGGETQYF.

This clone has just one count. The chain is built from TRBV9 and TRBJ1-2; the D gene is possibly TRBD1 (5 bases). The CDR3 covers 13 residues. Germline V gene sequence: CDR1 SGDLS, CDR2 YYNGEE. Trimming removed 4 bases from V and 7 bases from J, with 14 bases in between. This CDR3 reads CASSPWERGGYTF. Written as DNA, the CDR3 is TGTGCCAGCAGCCCATGGGAAAGGGGTGGCTACACCTTC.

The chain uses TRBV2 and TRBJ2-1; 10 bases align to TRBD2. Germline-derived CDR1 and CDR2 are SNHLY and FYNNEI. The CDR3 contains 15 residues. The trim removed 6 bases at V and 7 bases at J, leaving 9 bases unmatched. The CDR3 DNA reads TGTGCCAGCAGGGCGGAGCGGGAGGGCCAGAATGAGCAGTTCTTC. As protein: CASRAEREGQNEQFF.

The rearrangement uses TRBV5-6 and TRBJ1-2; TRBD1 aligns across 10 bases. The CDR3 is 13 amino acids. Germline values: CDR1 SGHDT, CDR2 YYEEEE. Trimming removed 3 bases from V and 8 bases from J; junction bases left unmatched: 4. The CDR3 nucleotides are TGTGCCAGCAGCTGGGACAGGGGAGAAGGCTACACCTTC. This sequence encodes CASSWDRGEGYTF.

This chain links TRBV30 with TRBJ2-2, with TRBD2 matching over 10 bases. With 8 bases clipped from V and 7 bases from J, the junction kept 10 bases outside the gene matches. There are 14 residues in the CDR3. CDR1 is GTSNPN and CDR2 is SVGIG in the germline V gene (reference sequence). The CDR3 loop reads CAVQREGLIGELFF. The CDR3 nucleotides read TGTGCCGTTCAGCGGGAGGGCCTGATCGGGGAGCTGTTTTTT.

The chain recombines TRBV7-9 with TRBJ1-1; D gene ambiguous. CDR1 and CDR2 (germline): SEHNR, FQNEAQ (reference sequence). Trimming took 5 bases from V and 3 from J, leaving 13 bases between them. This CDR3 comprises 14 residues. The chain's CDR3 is CASSEGLEDTEAFF. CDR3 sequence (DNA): TGTGCCAGCAGCGAAGGGCTGGAGGACACTGAAGCTTTCTTT.

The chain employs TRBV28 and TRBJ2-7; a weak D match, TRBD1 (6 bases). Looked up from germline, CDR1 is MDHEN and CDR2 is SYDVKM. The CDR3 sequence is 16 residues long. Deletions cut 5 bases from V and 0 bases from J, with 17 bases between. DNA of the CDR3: TGTGCCAGCAGTGCCGTGAGGGGGTCCAGCTCCTACGAGCAGTACTTC. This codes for CASSAVRGSSSYEQYF.

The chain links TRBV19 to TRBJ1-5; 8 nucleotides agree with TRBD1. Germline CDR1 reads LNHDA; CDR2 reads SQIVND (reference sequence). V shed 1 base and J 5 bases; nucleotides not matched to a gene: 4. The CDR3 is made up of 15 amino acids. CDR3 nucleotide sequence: TGTGCCAGTAGTATAGTAACAGGGGGATATCAGCCCCAGCATTTT. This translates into CASSIVTGGYQPQHF.